A selection of T cell receptor beta chains follows, all from one sample in a study of CD8+ T cells in alopecia areata. Data came from immunoSEQ multiplex PCR; TCRdb stores just in-frame clones and leaves some out. The table lists a few hundred thousand clones, more than 30% of them singletons, with around 0.48% in the top ten. The sample in question was CD4+ T cells sorted from blood, obtained between weeks 30 and 35, from a patient treated with tofacitinib. Every receptor here comes from a human donor with alopecia areata. The CDR3 runs from the conserved cysteine through the conserved F or W. The D gene is left open where the match is weak. Rows may omit the clone size; those that give it use once, few, many or a size class.

TRBV7-8	NA	NA	TRBJ1-5	CASSLARAVNQPQHF	TGTGCCAGCAGCTTAGCAAGGGCAGTTAATCAGCCCCAGCATTTT
TRBV14	NA	TRBD1	TRBJ2-7	CASSLAGTGGLYEQYF	TGTGCCAGCAGCCTAGCCGGGACAGGGGGACTGTACGAGCAGTACTTC
TRBV11-2	NA	NA	TRBJ2-6	CASSPWVPGGANVLTF	TGTGCCAGCAGCCCCTGGGTCCCGGGAGGGGCCAACGTCCTGACTTTC
TRBV10-3	NA	NA	TRBJ2-7	CAIGDPAGSSYEQYF	TGTGCCATCGGGGACCCAGCGGGTTCCTCCTACGAGCAGTACTTC
TRBV14	NA	NA	TRBJ2-5	CASSQQETQYF	TGTGCCAGCAGCCAACAAGAGACCCAGTACTTC
TRBV4-2	NA	NA	TRBJ2-3	CASSQDGRGNTDTQYF	TGTGCCAGCAGCCAAGATGGGCGGGGTAACACAGATACGCAGTATTTT
TRBV7-2	NA	NA	TRBJ2-1	CASRITTLNNEQFF	TGTGCCAGCAGGATAACCACCCTAAACAATGAGCAGTTCTTC
TRBV30	NA	NA	TRBJ1-1	CAWSGGGDVAEAFF	TGTGCCTGGAGTGGGGGGGGCGATGTCGCTGAAGCTTTCTTT
TRBV13	NA	NA	TRBJ2-1	CASSLKSGEDEQFF	TGTGCCAGCAGCTTAAAATCCGGTGAGGATGAGCAGTTCTTC
TRBV6-1	NA	TRBD1	TRBJ2-7	CASSRTGSYEQYF	TGTGCCAGCAGTCGGACAGGGTCCTACGAGCAGTACTTC
TRBV7-3	NA	NA	TRBJ1-5	CASSPPNRNRNQPQHF	TGTGCCAGCAGCCCACCGAACAGGAACAGAAATCAGCCCCAGCATTTT
TRBV4-1	few	NA	TRBJ1-2	CASSQGGGVGKVNYGYTF	TGCGCCAGCAGCCAAGGGGGTGGTGTAGGGAAAGTTAACTATGGCTACACCTTC
TRBV13	NA	NA	TRBJ1-1	CASSLAWAGRAFF	TGTGCCAGCAGCTTAGCGTGGGCAGGGAGGGCTTTCTTT
TRBV30	NA	NA	TRBJ1-4	CAWMGEGREKLFF	TGTGCCTGGATGGGGGAGGGGCGAGAAAAACTGTTTTTT
TRBV6-6	NA	TRBD1	TRBJ1-1	CASNPRDRGPEAFF	TGTGCCAGCAACCCAAGGGACAGGGGACCTGAAGCTTTCTTT
TRBV9	few	NA	TRBJ1-1	CAILQEGGVMAEAFF	TGTGCCATTTTGCAGGAGGGGGGCGTTATGGCTGAAGCTTTCTTT
TRBV5-1	NA	NA	TRBJ1-2	CASSPRTESYGYTF	TGCGCCAGCAGCCCCCGGACAGAGAGCTATGGCTACACCTTC
TRBV5-1	NA	TRBD1	TRBJ1-1	CASSTGQGGTEAFF	TGCGCCAGCAGCACCGGACAGGGCGGAACTGAAGCTTTCTTT
TRBV7-8	few	TRBD2	TRBJ2-1	CASSLVWTSGSSYNEQFF	TGTGCCAGCAGCTTAGTCTGGACTAGCGGGAGCTCCTACAATGAGCAGTTCTTC
TRBV30	NA	NA	TRBJ2-4	CAWSTVKNIQYF	TGTGCCTGGAGTACAGTGAAAAACATTCAGTACTTC
TRBV7-2	NA	TRBD2	TRBJ2-3	CASSTQSGGSTYTQYF	TGTGCCAGCAGCACCCAGAGCGGGGGGAGCACATATACGCAGTATTTT
TRBV27	NA	NA	TRBJ1-2	CASRPGTLTGGYTF	TGTGCCAGCAGGCCGGGCACGTTGACGGGTGGCTACACCTTC
TRBV7-9	NA	TRBD1	TRBJ2-3	CASSTLTGVRTDTQYF	TGTGCCAGCAGCACTCTGACAGGGGTTCGTACAGATACGCAGTATTTT
TRBV10-3	few	NA	TRBJ2-1	CAISEGGNEQFF	TGTGCCATCAGTGAGGGAGGCAATGAGCAGTTCTTC
TRBV29-1	few	NA	TRBJ2-2	CSVEPGRSTGELFF	TGCAGCGTTGAACCGGGACGGTCCACCGGGGAGCTGTTTTTT
TRBV30	NA	NA	TRBJ2-1	CAWSQTGLSSYNEQFF	TGTGCCTGGAGTCAAACGGGCCTAAGCTCCTACAATGAGCAGTTCTTC
TRBV30	few	NA	TRBJ2-1	CAWSVLGGRTYNEQFF	TGTGCCTGGAGTGTACTGGGGGGCAGGACCTACAATGAGCAGTTCTTC
TRBV5-1	NA	NA	TRBJ1-4	CASSLGQVENVVFF	TGCGCCAGCAGCTTGGGTCAGGTCGAAAACGTGGTGTTTTTT
TRBV7-9	NA	NA	TRBJ1-2	CASSLVRDYGYTF	TGTGCCAGCAGCTTAGTCCGAGACTATGGCTACACCTTC
TRBV11-1	NA	NA	TRBJ1-2	CASSLSHADYGYTF	TGTGCCAGCAGCTTAAGCCACGCGGACTATGGCTACACCTTC
TRBV18	NA	NA	TRBJ2-3	CASSPYPGLSTDTQYF	TGTGCCAGCTCACCTTACCCGGGGCTGTCAACAGATACGCAGTATTTT
TRBV15	NA	NA	TRBJ2-7	CATSRDQGNPREEQYF	TGTGCCACCAGCAGAGATCAGGGCAACCCCCGAGAGGAGCAGTACTTC
TRBV6-5	NA	NA	TRBJ2-1	CASRTLDSYNEQFF	TGTGCCAGCAGAACTTTAGACAGTTACAATGAGCAGTTCTTC
TRBV9	NA	NA	TRBJ2-7	CASSVAPGLTYEQYF	TGTGCCAGCAGCGTAGCTCCTGGTCTTACCTACGAGCAGTACTTC
TRBV14	NA	TRBD2	TRBJ2-3	CASSQDLGRADTQYF	TGTGCCAGCAGCCAAGATCTGGGGAGGGCAGATACGCAGTATTTT
TRBV9	NA	TRBD2	TRBJ2-5	CASSVELAGETQYF	TGTGCCAGCAGCGTAGAACTAGCGGGAGAGACCCAGTACTTC
TRBV18	NA	NA	TRBJ1-3	CASSNTNDRSGNTIYF	TGTGCCAGCTCCAATACAAACGACAGGTCTGGAAACACCATATATTTT
TRBV29-1	once	NA	TRBJ1-2	CSATSGTNYGYTF	TGCAGCGCCACATCCGGGACCAACTATGGCTACACCTTC
TRBV30	NA	NA	TRBJ2-1	CAWTGNHNEQFF	TGTGCCTGGACAGGGAATCACAATGAGCAGTTCTTC